These 18 T cell receptor beta chains originate from one sample sequenced in a study of tumor-infiltrating lymphocytes in oesophageal squamous cell carcinoma. TCRdb recomputed calls from the PCR reads with MiXCR, one row per CDR3 protein. The sample contains approximately 20,000 distinct CDR3 sequences, just under 40% of which appear only once. Sequencing was performed on esophageal tumor tissue. Receptors originate from a male donor with esophageal squamous cell carcinoma.

Note on this clonotype: This sequence may be a read error, since a much larger clone differs from it by one base. The chain recombines TRBV5-1 with TRBJ2-5; 10 nucleotides agree with TRBD1. The DNA end is more similar to TRBJ2-1, so the J call may be wrong. CDR3 length equals 15 residues. Germline loops: CDR1 SGHRS, CDR2 YFSETQ. The CDR3 DNA reads TGCGCCAGCAGCTCGGGACAGGGGATTTCCTACGAGCAGTTCTTC. Its translation: CASSSGQGISYEQFF.

The genes are TRBV24-1 and TRBJ2-1, with 7 nucleotides matching TRBD1. In germline, CDR1 is KGHDR, CDR2 SFDVKD. The junction had 3 bases not matched to a gene; V was cut back by 11 bases and J by 0 bases. The CDR3 contains 13 residues. CDR3 loop: CASRGSSYNEQFF. CDR3 coding DNA: TGTGCCAGCAGGGGGAGCTCCTACAATGAGCAGTTCTTC.

The chain links TRBV11-2 to TRBJ2-7, with TRBD2 matching 12 bases. This CDR3 region has 15 residues. V dropped 1 base and J dropped 7; count of bases not matched to a gene: 5. The germline V gene has CDR1 SGHAT and CDR2 FQNNGV. CDR3 bases: TGTGCCAGCAGCTTAGCTAGCGGGAGGGAGCATGAGCAGTACTTC. Its protein product is CASSLASGREHEQYF.

With regard to this clonotype: Without the conserved terminal phenylalanine or tryptophan, this CDR3 likely stems from a read error. Because the CDR3's place on the DNA is in doubt, the DNA is left out and the CDR3 is given as listed by TCRdb. The chain carries TRBV6-1 and TRBJ2-7; the table's D call, TRBD1, was not checked against the DNA. CDR1 MNHNS and CDR2 SASEGT come from the germline V gene. The CDR3 is 19 amino acids in total, end residues counted. CDR3 residues: CASSDLGGGGEVSGYTFGS.

The chain recombines TRBV5-4 with TRBJ1-1; TRBD1 might be the D (6 bases). The CDR3 runs 16 residues. Trimming stripped 2 bases from V and 1 base from J, with 15 bases between. In germline, CDR1 is SGHNT, CDR2 YYREEE (reference sequence). The CDR3 region has the DNA TGTGCCAGCAGCTTTGGTTCAGGGGTTGCGAACACTGAAGCTTTCTTT. This translates into CASSFGSGVANTEAFF. Using reference TRBV5-4 and TRBJ1-1 for the parts outside the CDR3, the full variable domain is ETGVTQSPTHLIKTRGQQVTLRCSSQSGHNTVSWYQQALGQGPQFIFQYYREEENGRGNFPPRFSGLQFPNYSSELNVNALELDDSALYLCASSFGSGVANTEAFFGQGTRLTVV.

The chain employs TRBV5-1 and TRBJ1-3, with D unresolved. The V gene lost 1 base and the J gene lost 2 bases, with 10 bases spanning the gap. Per the germline V gene, CDR1 is SGHRS and CDR2 is YFSETQ. The CDR3 has 15 residues. CDR3: CASSLSEGAGNTIYF. CDR3 nucleotides: TGCGCCAGCAGCTTGAGCGAGGGAGCTGGAAACACCATATATTTT. The whole variable domain, filled in from reference TRBV5-1 and TRBJ1-3, reads KAGVTQTPRYLIKTRGQQVTLSCSPISGHRSVSWYQQTPGQGLQFLFEYFSETQRNKGNFPGRFSGRQFSNSRSEMNVSTLELGDSALYLCASSLSEGAGNTIYFGEGSWLTVV.

The V and J genes are TRBV7-2 and TRBJ1-5; no clear D. CDR1 and CDR2 from the germline V gene are SGHTA and FQGNSA. CDR3 length equals 15 residues. The V end was cut by 1 base, the J end by 5 bases, with 12 bases between. CDR3 nucleotides: TGTGCCAGCAGCTTAGTGGCAGGAGAGGATCAGCCCCAGCATTTT. Translating gives CASSLVAGEDQPQHF.

A remark on this clonotype: As the CDR3 is not closed by the conserved phenylalanine or tryptophan, this likely results from a read error. The limits of the CDR3 on the DNA are not certain, so only TCRdb's listed CDR3 is given. CDR3 residues: CASSLDRVPGPMATPSGQ. The chain is built from TRBV7-9 and TRBJ1-1; the table's D call, TRBD1, has no DNA check behind it. Germline V gene data show CDR1 as SEHNR and CDR2 as FQNEAQ (reference sequence). With termini counted, the CDR3 has 18 amino acids.

This clonotype qualifies as medium-sized (0.01 to 0.1%). As DNA, the CDR3 is TGTGCCAGCAGCTTATCTACGACTGGAAACACCATATATTTT. Translation: CASSLSTTGNTIYF. The chain recombines TRBV7-6 with TRBJ1-3; no firm D call. The germline gives CDR1 SGHVS, CDR2 FNYEAQ. This CDR3 is built from 14 residues. Trimming took off 2 bases at V and 2 bases at J, with 7 bases between the two ends.

This clonotype was picked up many times. The genes are TRBV5-1 and TRBJ2-5; possible D gene TRBD1, 5 bases. The germline V gene has CDR1 SGHRS and CDR2 YFSETQ. This CDR3 has 13 residues. V lost 4 bases to trimming and J lost 5 bases, with 12 bases between them. The DNA of the CDR3 is TGCGCCAGCAGCCCAAATGCAGGGGAGACCCAGTACTTC. Protein sequence: CASSPNAGETQYF.

This sequence joins TRBV6-6 and TRBJ2-5; 8 bases are a match to TRBD1. The better agreement between TRBJ2-7 and the DNA end casts doubt on the J call. Germline V gene sequence: CDR1 MNHNY, CDR2 SVGAGI (reference sequence). The CDR3 is 14 amino acids. In DNA form, the CDR3 reads TGTGCCAGCGCTCGACAGGGGACCTACTACGAGCAGTACTTC. Residues: CASARQGTYYEQYF.

By proportion, this clonotype is medium-sized. The chain links TRBV6-2 or TRBV6-3 to TRBJ2-3, with a weak D call TRBD2 (6 bases). The CDR3 extends over 17 amino acids. The V gene's germline CDR1 is MNHEY and CDR2 SVGEGT. V lost 2 bases and J lost 0, with 15 bases in between. The CDR3 bases are TGTGCCAGCAGTTACCATCTTCCGGGAGAGAGCACAGATACGCAGTATTTT. This gives the protein CASSYHLPGESTDTQYF.

This clonotype was detected ten times or more. With a much larger clone just one base away, this may be a read error. This chain links TRBV11-2 with TRBJ2-7; D is unresolved. The J call may be incorrect, as the DNA end agrees better with TRBJ2-1. The CDR3 is 13 amino acids. Looked up from germline, CDR1 is SGHAT and CDR2 is FQNNGV. The CDR3 bases are TGTGCCAGCAGCTTAGCACAGTCCTACGAGCAGTTCTTC. Its protein is CASSLAQSYEQFF.

This clonotype is deemed medium-sized (0.01 to 0.1%). The gene calls are TRBV12-3 or TRBV12-4 and TRBJ1-4, with a tentative D call TRBD1 (5 bases). V lost 7 bases to trimming and J lost 3 bases, with 12 bases between them. The CDR3 extends over 14 amino acids. The CDR3 is CASKMGHSNEKLFF. The CDR3 nucleotides read TGTGCCAGCAAAATGGGGCATTCTAATGAAAAACTGTTTTTT.

This clonotype appeared many times. CDR3 region: CASSPRQGGSTDTQYF. The CDR3 coding sequence is TGTGCCAGCAGCCCCCGACAGGGTGGGAGCACAGATACGCAGTATTTT. The chain employs TRBV7-2 and TRBJ2-3; 7 positions match TRBD1. Germline assignment: CDR1 SGHTA and CDR2 FQGNSA. With 5 bases clipped from V and 0 bases from J, the junction kept 8 bases outside the gene matches. This CDR3 region has 16 residues.

In its sample, this clonotype ranks as medium-sized. This chain links TRBV7-2 with TRBJ2-7; 8 bases fit TRBD1. Trimming removed 5 bases from V and 3 bases from J; junction bases left unmatched: 9. CDR3 length: 15 amino acids. Germline V gene data show CDR1 as SGHTA and CDR2 as FQGNSA. The CDR3 is CASSPMGTGHYEQYF. In DNA form, the CDR3 reads TGTGCCAGCAGCCCGATGGGGACAGGTCACTACGAGCAGTACTTC. Supplemented by reference TRBV7-2 and TRBJ2-7, the full variable domain reads GAGVSQSPSNKVTEKGKDVELRCDPISGHTALYWYRQSLGQGLEFLIYFQGNSAPDKSGLPSDRFSAERTGGSVSTLTIQRTQQEDSAVYLCASSPMGTGHYEQYFGPGTRLTVT.

The chain recombines TRBV7-3 with TRBJ1-1; D may be TRBD1 (6 bases). Trimming removed 1 base from V and 0 bases from J, with 15 bases in between. Germline CDR1 is SGHTA and CDR2 is FQGTGA. The CDR3 totals 17 residues. The CDR3 protein is CASSLNPGGHMNTEAFF. The CDR3 nucleotides are TGTGCCAGCAGCTTAAATCCGGGGGGCCACATGAACACTGAAGCTTTCTTT.

This clonotype was counted between two and nine times. As the CDR3 is not closed by the conserved phenylalanine or tryptophan, this likely results from a read error. It is unclear where the CDR3 begins or ends on the DNA, so no DNA is shown, and the CDR3 is as TCRdb lists it. The chain recombines TRBV7-7 with TRBJ1-1; TRBD1, the D gene given by the table, was not confirmed from the DNA. From its first to its last residue, the CDR3 has 24 amino acids. In germline, CDR1 is SSHAT, CDR2 FNYEAQ (reference sequence). CDR3 residues: CASSLGEEQGRLPRPTGCGSTSAP.